Shown below are 24 T cell receptor beta chains from a single sample sequenced in a study of T cell responses to AZD1222 COVID-19 vaccine. Method: immunoSEQ multiplex PCR; TCRdb's copy keeps in-frame clones and lacks some. The table shows around 190,000 clones, with roughly 92% occurring only once. The sequencing here drew on peripheral blood, taken 28 days after the second AZD1222 dose. Receptor source: an adult who received the AZD1222 COVID-19 vaccine.

This clone was observed a single time. The V gene is TRBV6-2 or TRBV6-3, the J gene TRBJ1-1; 7 bases line up with TRBD1. The CDR3 has 16 residues. Germline assignment: CDR1 MNHEY and CDR2 SVGEGT. V shed 5 bases and J 0 bases; nucleotides not matched to a gene: 9. The CDR3: CASSQKTGQLNTEAFF. CDR3 bases: TGTGCCAGCAGTCAAAAAACGGGACAGCTGAACACTGAAGCTTTCTTT.

About this clone itself: A junction boundary mismatches the germline segment, possibly from a read error. The chain recombines TRBV27 with TRBJ2-1; D call uncertain. This CDR3 contains 15 residues. CDR1 and CDR2 from the germline V gene are MNHEY and SMNVEV (reference sequence). The CDR3 DNA sequence: TGTGCCAGCAGTTTACAACTACCCTCCGACAATGAGCAGTTCTTC. It encodes CASSLQLPSDNEQFF.

The chain employs TRBV29-1 and TRBJ2-7; 8 bases align to TRBD1. Germline lookup yields CDR1 SQVTM and CDR2 ANQGSEA. Trimming at V came to 6 bases and at J to 6 bases, leaving 4 bases not matched to a gene. The CDR3 loop spans 11 amino acids. The CDR3 spells CSVRTGLEQYF. Here the CDR3 DNA reads TGCAGCGTCCGGACAGGGCTCGAGCAGTACTTC.

The V and J genes are TRBV9 and TRBJ1-2; tentatively, D is TRBD1 (5 bases). Trimming pared 3 bases from V and 0 bases from J, leaving 15 bases between. Germline assignment: CDR1 SGDLS and CDR2 YYNGEE. This CDR3 has 16 residues. The CDR3 region is CASSAQFGTTNYGYTF. CDR3 coding DNA: TGTGCCAGCAGCGCCCAGTTCGGGACGACTAACTATGGCTACACCTTC.

This sequence joins TRBV10-1 and TRBJ2-7, with D unclear. The CDR3 consists of 14 residues. The germline CDR1 and CDR2 sequences are WNHNN and SYGVQD (reference sequence). The ends were cut back, 3 bases at V and 0 bases at J, with 9 bases in the middle. CDR3 sequence reads: CASSDTFSSYEQYF. The CDR3 DNA sequence: TGCGCCAGCAGTGACACGTTTAGCTCCTACGAGCAGTACTTC.

The chain employs TRBV7-9 and TRBJ2-2; TRBD2 agrees at 7 bases. CDR1 is SEHNR, CDR2 FQNEAQ, per germline (reference sequence). Trimming cost V 2 bases and J 4 bases; bases outside gene matches: 7. The CDR3 covers 16 residues. Here the CDR3 DNA reads TGTGCCAGCAGCTTACGCGGGGGTCTCACCACCGGGGAGCTGTTTTTT. This sequence encodes CASSLRGGLTTGELFF.

The gene calls are TRBV10-1 and TRBJ2-5; D is perhaps TRBD1 (5 bases). The CDR3 consists of 14 residues. V was cut by 0 bases and J by 6 bases, with 11 bases left in between. Germline V gene sequence: CDR1 WNHNN, CDR2 SYGVQD (reference sequence). CDR3 nucleotide sequence: TGCGCCAGCAGTGAGTCAAAGGGGTTAAAGACCCAGTACTTC. The encoded protein is CASSESKGLKTQYF.

This chain connects TRBV9 to TRBJ2-7; tentative D call: TRBD1 (7 bases). Germline V lookup: CDR1 SGDLS, CDR2 YYNGEE. This CDR3 has 15 amino acids. Between the trimmed V and J ends, which lost 0 bases and 2 bases, there was a span of 12 bases. CDR3 sequence (DNA): TGTGCCAGCAGCGTAGGCGGGACAGAAGCCTACGAGCAGTACTTC. Its protein is CASSVGGTEAYEQYF.

The chain has TRBV15 and TRBJ2-5; D tentatively fits TRBD1 or TRBD2 (5 bases each). CDR3 length: 12 residues. Germline loops: CDR1 LNHNV, CDR2 YYDKDF (reference sequence). V was trimmed by 9 bases and J by 2 bases, leaving 10 bases between them. CDR3 residues: CATRGGQETQYF. CDR3 in DNA: TGTGCCACAAGGGGCGGGCAAGAGACCCAGTACTTC.

This rearrangement joins TRBV29-1 to TRBJ1-1; weak D call: TRBD1 (6 bases). From germline, CDR1 is SQVTM and CDR2 ANQGSEA. The germline V and J ends were trimmed by 5 bases and 0 bases, with 10 bases remaining between them. This CDR3 is built from 13 residues. The CDR3 bases are TGCAGCGTTCGACAGGTAATGAACACTGAAGCTTTCTTT. Translation gives CSVRQVMNTEAFF.

The J gene is TRBJ2-3, the V gene TRBV18, with a weak D call TRBD1 (6 bases). The V gene's germline CDR1 is KGHSH and CDR2 LQKENI. Trimming removed 4 bases from V and 6 bases from J, with 14 bases in between. The length of the CDR3 is 14 residues. This CDR3 is CASSLSGGGDTQYF. DNA for the CDR3: TGTGCCAGCTCACTCTCTGGGGGCGGCGATACGCAGTATTTT.

On this clone itself: One junction end disagrees with the germline gene, perhaps due to a read error. The genes are TRBV7-9 and TRBJ2-3, with D possibly matching TRBD2 (5 bases). Germline V gene sequence: CDR1 SEHNR, CDR2 FQNEAQ (reference sequence). The CDR3 is made up of 8 amino acids. The chain's CDR3 is CASSRTFF. CDR3 in DNA: TGTGCCAGCAGCCGGACTTTTTTT.

V gene TRBV5-8 combines with J gene TRBJ1-5; D not resolved. Germline CDR1 SGHTS, CDR2 YDEGEE. The CDR3 totals 14 residues. The V end lost 2 bases, the J end lost 4 bases, and 10 bases lay between the germline ends. CDR3 in amino acids: CASSFSIRNQPQHF. The CDR3 region has the DNA TGTGCCAGCAGCTTTTCCATCAGAAATCAGCCCCAGCATTTT.

The chain combines TRBV18 with TRBJ2-2; D is unresolved. The CDR3 consists of 14 residues. V was cut by 7 bases and J by 4 bases, with 13 bases left in between. Germline V gene lookup returns CDR1 KGHSH and CDR2 LQKENI. DNA of the CDR3: TGTGCCAGCTTGCCGGTTAAGGGCACCGGGGAGCTGTTTTTT. Protein sequence: CASLPVKGTGELFF.

The V gene is TRBV11-2, the J gene TRBJ1-2; 7 nucleotides agree with TRBD1. The V gene's germline CDR1 is SGHAT and CDR2 FQNNGV. V shed 2 bases and J 2 bases; nucleotides not matched to a gene: 2. This CDR3 has 14 amino acids. The CDR3 DNA reads TGTGCCAGCAGCTTATCACAGGGGAACTATGGCTACACCTTC. Its protein is CASSLSQGNYGYTF. The entire variable domain, with the rest obtained from reference TRBV11-2 and TRBJ1-2, is as follows: EAGVAQSPRYKIIEKRQSVAFWCNPISGHATLYWYQQILGQGPKLLIQFQNNGVVDDSQLPKDRFSAERLKGVDSTLKIQPAKLEDSAVYLCASSLSQGNYGYTFGSGTRLTVV.

The V and J genes are TRBV7-8 and TRBJ1-5; D is perhaps TRBD1 (6 bases). CDR3 length equals 12 residues. V lost 5 bases, J lost 7 bases, and 9 bases lay in between. Germline-derived CDR1 and CDR2 are SGHVS and FQNEAQ. The CDR3 DNA sequence: TGTGCCAGCAGCCCCAGGGGACAGCCCCAGCATTTT. This encodes CASSPRGQPQHF.

This clone turned up a few times. The rearrangement joins TRBV27 to TRBJ1-5; D remains unclear. With 3 bases removed from V and 4 bases from J, the gap between germline ends came to 10 bases. Germline V gene sequence: CDR1 MNHEY, CDR2 SMNVEV (reference sequence). This CDR3 comprises 14 residues. The CDR3 spells CASSFLGYNQPQHF. The DNA for the CDR3 is TGTGCCAGCAGTTTCTTGGGATATAATCAGCCCCAGCATTTT.

Note on this clone: This specimen includes other DNA sequences encoding the same CDR3. The chain recombines TRBV6-5 with TRBJ1-4, with D unresolved. Germline V CDR1 and CDR2: MNHEY, SVGAGI. This CDR3 comprises 13 residues. V gave up 2 bases and J gave up 8 bases, with 9 bases separating them. The CDR3 loop reads CASSYREREKLFF. The CDR3 DNA sequence: TGTGCCAGCAGTTACAGGGAACGCGAAAAACTGTTTTTT.

This chain joins TRBV6-5 and TRBJ2-4; D perhaps matches TRBD1 (6 bases). Trimming took 2 bases from V and 0 from J, leaving 11 bases between them. Germline CDR1 MNHEY, CDR2 SVGAGI. CDR3 length equals 16 residues. This CDR3 reads CASSYLQGIAKNIQYF. CDR3 nucleotide sequence: TGTGCCAGCAGTTACCTACAGGGAATAGCCAAAAACATTCAGTACTTC.

The chain combines TRBV30 with TRBJ1-6; D is ambiguous. Per the germline V gene, CDR1 is GTSNPN and CDR2 is SVGIG (reference sequence). V was clipped by 2 bases and J by 5 bases, with 10 bases between them. The CDR3 runs to 14 residues. CDR3 nucleotides: TGTGCCTGGAGTTCAAGTCCCAATAATTCACCCCTCCACTTT. This encodes CAWSSSPNNSPLHF.

The chain couples TRBV12-3 or TRBV12-4 to TRBJ2-5, with TRBD2 as a possible D gene (6 bases). The CDR3 contains 13 residues. V was shortened by 5 bases and J by 2 bases, with 9 bases between the two germline ends. The CDR3 sequence: CASSIGGQETQYF. The CDR3 nucleotides read TGTGCCAGCAGTATTGGGGGGCAAGAGACCCAGTACTTC.

In nucleotides, the CDR3 is TGTGCCAGCAGTGACAGGTTTGGCTACACCTTC. This gives the protein CASSDRFGYTF. This chain uses TRBV6-4 with TRBJ1-2; D uncertain. The V gene lost 2 bases and the J gene lost 7 bases, with 5 bases spanning the gap. Per germline, CDR1 MRHNA and CDR2 SNTAGT. There are 11 residues in the CDR3.

This clone was observed a single time. The genes are TRBV7-6 and TRBJ2-5; 8 positions agree with TRBD2. The CDR3 extends over 16 amino acids. Germline CDR1 SGHVS, CDR2 FNYEAQ. Unmatched junction bases numbered 7, after V lost 1 base and J lost 3 bases. This CDR3 is CASSLVGLAGKETQYF. As DNA, the CDR3 is TGTGCCAGCAGCTTAGTCGGGTTAGCGGGAAAAGAGACCCAGTACTTC.

V usage is TRBV21-1 and J usage is TRBJ2-4. TRBV21-1 is labeled a pseudogene. The CDR3 has 17 amino acids. DNA of the CDR3: TGTGCCAGCAGCAAAGAGGGCGGCGAATTAGCCAAAAACATTCAGTACTTC. Protein sequence: CASSKEGGELAKNIQYF.